A single sample is the source of the 19 T cell receptor beta chains below, sequenced in a study of shared clonotypes between healthy human individuals. Method: immunoSEQ multiplex PCR; TCRdb's copy keeps in-frame clones and lacks some. The sample consists of some 2,000,000 clones, roughly 95% of them appearing once. Sequencing used naive CD4+ T cells sorted from blood. The subset was: CD45RA+ positively selected. The receptors were sampled from a man in his late teens or twenties in good health.

This rearrangement joins TRBV10-2 to TRBJ1-5; weak D call: TRBD1 (6 bases). The CDR3 extends over 15 amino acids. Germline values: CDR1 WSHSY, CDR2 SAAADI. V lost 6 bases and J 0 bases, leaving 12 bases between the germline ends. The CDR3 spells CASSAQGASNQPQHF. For the CDR3, the DNA is TGCGCCAGCAGCGCACAGGGAGCTAGCAATCAGCCCCAGCATTTT.

The chain links TRBV5-4 to TRBJ2-3; D gene unclear. This CDR3 has 13 amino acids. The V and J ends lost 4 bases and 4 bases respectively, with 10 bases between them. The germline V gene has CDR1 SGHNT and CDR2 YYREEE (reference sequence). For the CDR3, the DNA is TGTGCCAGCAGCCCTGAGGTTCCAGATACGCAGTATTTT. It yields the protein CASSPEVPDTQYF. The entire variable domain, with the rest obtained from reference TRBV5-4 and TRBJ2-3, is as follows: ETGVTQSPTHLIKTRGQQVTLRCSSQSGHNTVSWYQQALGQGPQFIFQYYREEENGRGNFPPRFSGLQFPNYSSELNVNALELDDSALYLCASSPEVPDTQYFGPGTRLTVL.

This clone was detected once. CDR3 amino acids: CASSLTQGKETQYF. The CDR3 nucleotides read TGTGCCAGCAGCTTAACCCAGGGGAAGGAGACCCAGTACTTC. The chain joins TRBV7-2 to TRBJ2-5, with D perhaps matching TRBD1 (6 bases). The germline V gene has CDR1 SGHTA and CDR2 FQGNSA. Trimming stripped 2 bases from V and 5 bases from J, with 12 bases between. This CDR3 is 14 amino acids long.

J is TRBJ2-3 and V is TRBV10-2; the match to TRBD1 covers 7 bases. The CDR3 extends over 15 amino acids. The germline V gene has CDR1 WSHSY and CDR2 SAAADI. V trimming: 0 bases; J trimming: 4 bases; junction bases outside the gene matches: 4. The CDR3 loop is CASSESNQGADTQYF. The DNA of the CDR3 is TGCGCCAGCAGTGAGTCGAATCAGGGGGCAGATACGCAGTATTTT.

The V gene is TRBV6-1, the J gene TRBJ1-2; perhaps TRBD1 as D (6 bases). CDR3 length: 15 amino acids. Per germline, CDR1 MNHNS and CDR2 SASEGT. V dropped 1 base and J dropped 4 bases, with 13 bases sitting between them. Here the CDR3 reads CASSEEAGRGYGYTF. For the CDR3, the DNA is TGTGCCAGCAGTGAAGAGGCAGGCAGGGGCTATGGCTACACCTTC.

The chain carries TRBV5-6 and TRBJ2-7; a weak D match, TRBD2 (6 bases). V was shortened by 0 bases and J by 4 bases, with 14 bases between the two germline ends. The CDR3 covers 15 residues. The germline V gene has CDR1 SGHDT and CDR2 YYEEEE. CDR3 protein: CASSLVGGKTYEQYF. The DNA for the CDR3 is TGTGCCAGCAGCTTGGTCGGGGGAAAAACTTACGAGCAGTACTTC.

The genes are TRBV11-2 and TRBJ2-3; 12 bases agree with TRBD2. Germline assignment: CDR1 SGHAT and CDR2 FQNNGV. With 8 bases clipped from V and 3 bases from J, the junction kept 9 bases outside the gene matches. The CDR3 spans 16 residues. The CDR3 loop reads CASLKTSGSVTDTQYF. The CDR3 DNA follows: TGTGCCAGCCTCAAGACTAGCGGGAGTGTTACAGATACGCAGTATTTT.

V usage is TRBV7-2 and J usage is TRBJ2-2, with 7 nucleotides matching TRBD1. The CDR3 length is 15 residues. Germline CDR1 SGHTA, CDR2 FQGNSA. Trimming removed 5 bases from V and 0 bases from J; junction bases left unmatched: 3. DNA of the CDR3: TGTGCCAGCAGCCGGGACAGTTCGAACACCGGGGAGCTGTTTTTT. It translates to CASSRDSSNTGELFF.

This chain connects TRBV9 to TRBJ2-1; 9 bases map to TRBD1. Germline V lookup: CDR1 SGDLS, CDR2 YYNGEE. The CDR3 contains 16 residues. The V gene end was trimmed by 0 bases and the J gene end by 3 bases; junction bases not matched to a gene: 4. For the CDR3, the DNA is TGTGCCAGCAGCGTAGACCGGGACAGGGACTACAATGAGCAGTTCTTC. Protein product: CASSVDRDRDYNEQFF.

The V call is TRBV7-2, the J call TRBJ1-3; no definite D call. Looked up from germline, CDR1 is SGHTA and CDR2 is FQGNSA. The CDR3 has 15 amino acids. V dropped 5 bases and J dropped 0 bases, with 11 bases sitting between them. CDR3: CASSNRANSGNTIYF. CDR3 coding DNA: TGTGCCAGCAGCAACCGGGCTAACTCTGGAAACACCATATATTTT.

The gene calls are TRBV5-1 and TRBJ2-1; the D gene is possibly TRBD1 (6 bases). Trimming stripped 1 base from V and 6 bases from J, with 11 bases between. The CDR3 consists of 14 residues. Germline V gene sequence: CDR1 SGHRS, CDR2 YFSETQ. CDR3 in amino acids: CASSLQGPGNEQFF. The CDR3 DNA reads as TGCGCCAGCAGCTTGCAGGGGCCGGGCAATGAGCAGTTCTTC.

V gene TRBV18 combines with J gene TRBJ1-4, with TRBD1 matching over 10 bases. CDR3 length equals 16 residues. Trimming cost V 4 bases and J 8 bases; bases outside gene matches: 10. Looked up from germline, CDR1 is KGHSH and CDR2 is LQKENI. The CDR3 region is CASSREPGQGNEKLFF. In DNA, the CDR3 is TGTGCCAGCTCACGGGAACCGGGACAGGGGAACGAAAAACTGTTTTTT.

Remarks on this clone: One end of the junction fails to match germline, which may point to a read error. The chain uses TRBV18 and TRBJ2-7; 10 nucleotides align to TRBD1. The CDR3 runs 12 residues. Germline values: CDR1 KGHSH, CDR2 LQKENI. This chain's CDR3 is CASSPGTGEWCF. CDR3 DNA sequence: TGTGCCAGCTCACCAGGGACAGGGGAGTGGTGCTTC. Using reference TRBV18 and TRBJ2-7 for the parts outside the CDR3, the full variable domain is NAGVMQNPRHLVRRRGQEARLRCSPMKGHSHVYWYRQLPEEGLKFMVYLQKENIIDESGMPKERFSAEFPKEGPSILRIQQVVRGDSAAYFCASSPGTGEWCFGPGTRLTVT.

The chain carries TRBV11-2 and TRBJ2-7; no firm D call. Germline V gene sequence: CDR1 SGHAT, CDR2 FQNNGV. V lost 2 bases, J lost 2 bases, and 13 bases lay in between. The CDR3 is 15 amino acids. The CDR3 nucleotides read TGTGCCAGCAGCTTATGGGGTTCCGCAACCTACGAGCAGTACTTC. This gives the protein CASSLWGSATYEQYF.

This chain uses TRBV10-3 with TRBJ1-1; D is perhaps TRBD1 (5 bases). The germline V gene encodes CDR1 ENHRY and CDR2 SYGVKD. With 5 bases removed from V and 0 bases from J, the gap between germline ends came to 16 bases. This CDR3 contains 16 residues. DNA for the CDR3: TGTGCCATCAGTTCACACCCGGGACCTCTGAACACTGAAGCTTTCTTT. This codes for CAISSHPGPLNTEAFF.

In DNA, the CDR3 is TGTGCCAGCAGCTTAGGGCAAACGAACACCGGGGAGCTGTTTTTT. Translation: CASSLGQTNTGELFF. This chain links TRBV7-6 with TRBJ2-2; D call uncertain. Germline CDR1 and CDR2: SGHVS and FNYEAQ. CDR3 size: 15 residues. Trimming took off 1 base at V and 0 bases at J, with 6 bases between the two ends.

This chain uses TRBV10-1 with TRBJ1-2, with D possibly matching TRBD1 (5 bases). Germline-derived CDR1 and CDR2 are WNHNN and SYGVQD (reference sequence). There are 18 residues in the CDR3. V was trimmed by 2 bases and J by 4 bases, leaving 23 bases between them. The CDR3 nucleotides are TGCGCCAGCAGTGAGGGGGGACGGTACCCTTTACCTCTCTATGGCTACACCTTC. Protein: CASSEGGRYPLPLYGYTF.

The chain couples TRBV7-2 to TRBJ2-5, with D uncertain. Germline V gene sequence: CDR1 SGHTA, CDR2 FQGNSA. V lost 0 bases to trimming and J lost 2 bases, with 4 bases between them. CDR3 size: 13 residues. Here the CDR3 DNA reads TGTGCCAGCAGCTTAGCACTTCAAGAGACCCAGTACTTC. Protein: CASSLALQETQYF.

The V and J genes are TRBV7-8 and TRBJ2-7; D perhaps matches TRBD2 (5 bases). CDR1 and CDR2 (germline): SGHVS, FQNEAQ. The CDR3 is made up of 15 amino acids. Trimming cost V 7 bases and J 4 bases, with 20 bases left between them. The CDR3: CASTALGQPGYEQYF. The CDR3 nucleotides read TGTGCCAGCACCGCCCTCGGGCAACCGGGGTACGAGCAGTACTTC.